This record concerns one TCR beta chain sequence. What antigen it recognizes has not been identified. Nothing much larger sits one base from this clone, and base qualities are not available. This entry belongs to a study of shared clonotypes between healthy human individuals (dated by TCRdb to the early 2020s). About the study as a whole: The cohort included three men and a couple of women between 18 and 49 years of age. Per donor, three plates each were used for CD4 naive and CD4 memory, two for CD8 naive, and one for CD8 memory. Blood TCR repertoires of 5 or 6 healthy adults were deeply sequenced to estimate repertoire size and the extent of clonotype sharing between individuals. To increase sequencing depth and limit assay-specific biases, different laboratories used diverse techniques to prepare libraries and sequence TCR repertoires. Each donor's leukapheresis produced roughly between about 0.9 and 9.5 billion PBMCs. Beyond this particular receptor, the publication reports: Clonotypes shared by all four sorted-subset donors showed higher generation probabilities than non-shared clonotypes. Naive subsets generally had larger estimated clonotype richness than memory subsets did. Sharing across a handful of donors was observed for 5% to 6.5% of naive CD4, over 3% of naive CD8, 2% to 2.5% of memory CD4, and less than 0.45% of memory CD8 clonotypes. Based on pairwise subsampling, the degree of clonotype sharing among donors was expected to be affected by sequencing depth. Sampling was restricted to blood, and TCR repertoires in tissues likely differ from the TCR repertoires found in blood. Because the study included a small number of donors, the genetic and exposure-history diversity represented was limited. Rarefaction of sorted-subset datasets indicated incomplete sequencing despite the large sequencing depth.

CD8 naive samples were obtained by positive selection for CCR7 among CD45RO-negative cells, yielding a CD45RA+CCR7+ population from which TemRA cells were excluded. The donors were healthy, HIV-negative adults with no recently reported acute infections or vaccinations. All donors were Caucasian adults living in Nashville, Tennessee, USA. After blood collection by leukapheresis, PBMCs were isolated using Ficoll-Histopaque density gradient centrifugation and then cryopreserved in the vapor phase of liquid nitrogen. Analytical flow cytometry was used to check the purity and quantity of each magnetically sorted T cell population. Genomic DNA was isolated from each sorted fraction and quantified by UV absorbance on a Nanodrop 2000c. Using the deep immunoSEQ assay, TCR CDR3 regions were amplified from genomic DNA by multiplex PCR. Extracted genomic DNA from each cell subset was distributed evenly across all wells of several immunoSEQ 96-well plates, and each plate was treated as a replicate. For sorted subsets, roughly 200 ng of genomic DNA, equivalent to 30,000 or so T cell genomes, went into each replicate PCR. Purified libraries were measured with a Qubit 3.0 fluorometer, size-checked on a Bioanalyzer 2100, and measured again with the KAPA Library Quantification kit. Each immunoSEQ 96-well plate was sequenced on its own single-read 150-cycle Illumina NextSeq 550 flow cell. Processing in the source paper ran as follows. Because only junctional sequences without quality scores were contained in the immunoSEQ output, filtering matching that applied to full-length reads could not be performed. Sequences were annotated with PyIR, a Python wrapper for IgBLAST v1.9, using IMGT germline references to assign V/J genes and CDR3. Reads were removed for weak V/J assignments (E-value above 1e-6), missing CDR3, stop codons, out-of-frame junctions, or ambiguous translated residues. A V3J clonotype was defined by an identical inferred V gene, J gene, and CDR3 amino acid sequence. Percentage overlap between repertoires was computed as shared unique clonotypes divided by the size of the smaller repertoire. RTK rarefaction, the Chao1 estimator, and Recon v2.1 estimates of unobserved clonotypes were used to assess repertoire richness. OLGA was used to compute generation probabilities for all TCRbeta clonotypes that the gDNA method yielded from a handful of donors. Here the immuneACCESS table is served through TCRdb, limited to in-frame sequences with V and J called. Missing clones are a known gap in these copies; in checked studies unresolved V genes cover under half, and the rest lacks a known reason. D and trimming were read from the DNA, whereas the V and J calls and clone size are those reported in that table. Within this sample are 550,000 to 750,000 clones, with about 92% of them counted one time only. 24% of the sample lies in the top ten.

CDR3 length: 15 amino acids, cysteine to phenylalanine. CDR3 DNA only is kept here, 45 bases in frame from base 1. In the germline V gene, CDR1 corresponds to SGHTS and CDR2 to YDEGEE. V lost 3 bases and J lost 14 bases; the stretch between them is 24 bases long. This sequence originates from a man aged 30 to 39 in good health. The sample was naive CD8+ T cells sorted from blood. The cell subset or site label on this specimen signifies: CD45RA+CCR7+. The chain is made from TRBV5-8 and TRBJ2-1, and TRBD2 may be the D gene, going by 5 matching bases. The CDR3 region has the sequence CASSSRDPTRGWKFF. In nucleotide form, the sequence is TGTGCCAGCAGCTCCCGGGATCCAACTAGAGGGTGGAAGTTCTTC.